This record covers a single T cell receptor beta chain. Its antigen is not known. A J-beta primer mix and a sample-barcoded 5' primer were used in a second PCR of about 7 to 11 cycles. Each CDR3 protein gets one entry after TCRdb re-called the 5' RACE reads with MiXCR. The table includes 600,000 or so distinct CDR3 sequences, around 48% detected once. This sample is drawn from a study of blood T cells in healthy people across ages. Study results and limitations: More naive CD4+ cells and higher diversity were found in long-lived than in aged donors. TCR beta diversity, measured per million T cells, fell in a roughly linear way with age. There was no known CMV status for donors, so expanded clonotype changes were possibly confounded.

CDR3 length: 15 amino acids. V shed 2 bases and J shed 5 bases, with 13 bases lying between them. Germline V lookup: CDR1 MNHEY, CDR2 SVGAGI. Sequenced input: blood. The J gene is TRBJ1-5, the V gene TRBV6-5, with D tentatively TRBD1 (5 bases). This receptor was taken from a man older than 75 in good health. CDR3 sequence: CASSYTSGTDQPQHF. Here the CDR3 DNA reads TGTGCCAGCAGTTACACATCAGGGACCGATCAGCCCCAGCATTTT.